This is a list of T cell receptor beta chains from one sample in a study of cytotoxic CD8 clonotypes in ibrutinib-treated CLL. Clones were sequenced by immunoSEQ multiplex PCR, and TCRdb holds only the in-frame ones, with some missing. The sample contains 65,000 to 95,000 clones, roughly 84% of which appear only once. The material sequenced was PBMCs, taken before ibrutinib treatment. Receptor source: a human donor with chronic lymphocytic leukemia. The CDR3 runs from the conserved cysteine through the conserved F or W. Fields, in order: D gene, clone size, V gene, J gene, CDR3 DNA, CDR3 protein. A D gene is named only where the DNA matches it firmly. The size entry is marked missing in some rows and otherwise reads once, few, many or a size class.

.,.,TRBV7-9,TRBJ2-1,TGTGCCAGCAGTTCGGACCCAGGGGTTTACAATGAGCAGTTCTTC,CASSSDPGVYNEQFF
.,.,TRBV5-6,TRBJ2-2,TGTGCCAGCAGCCTTCTCGATTTGATGACCGGGGAGCTGTTTTTT,CASSLLDLMTGELFF
.,.,TRBV30,TRBJ2-5,TGTGCCTGGAGTGTAACAGAGACCCAGTACTTC,CAWSVTETQYF
.,.,TRBV18,TRBJ2-1,TGTGCCAGCTCACCAGGGATCAATGAGCAGTTCTTC,CASSPGINEQFF
.,.,TRBV27,TRBJ2-7,TGTGCCAGCAGTTGGTTCCGAGAATCCTCCTCCTACGAGCAGTACTTC,CASSWFRESSSYEQYF
.,.,TRBV6-5,TRBJ1-2,TGTGCCACCCGGTATATGGCCGATAGGCGGGATGGCTACACCTTC,CATRYMADRRDGYTF
.,.,TRBV5-6,TRBJ2-5,TGTGCCAGCAGCTTGACCGGGTCTAAAGAGACCCAGTACTTC,CASSLTGSKETQYF
.,.,TRBV4-3,TRBJ2-3,TGCGCCAGCAGCCAAGATACAGGGATTAGCACAGATACGCAGTATTTT,CASSQDTGISTDTQYF
.,.,TRBV5-4,TRBJ2-5,TGTGCCAGCAGCTTGTGGGCAGCGAGTCAAGAGACCCAGTACTTC,CASSLWAASQETQYF
.,.,TRBV6-1,TRBJ1-2,TGTGCCAGCAGTGCCCGGGGCCCCTCCGGGAACTATGGCTACACCTTC,CASSARGPSGNYGYTF
TRBD2,.,TRBV7-6,TRBJ2-7,TGTGCCAGCAGATCCAAGGGACTAGCGAGCGACGAGCAGTACTTC,CASRSKGLASDEQYF
.,.,TRBV5-1,TRBJ2-7,TGCGCCAGCAGCTTAGACAGGCCGGGTAGCTACGAGCAGTACTTC,CASSLDRPGSYEQYF
.,.,TRBV14,TRBJ2-7,TGTGCCAGCAGCCACTACCAGGGACTTACCTACGAGCAGTACTTC,CASSHYQGLTYEQYF
TRBD1,.,TRBV6-1,TRBJ1-5,TGTGCCAGCAGTGAAGCGCCAGGACAGGGGCATCAGCCCCAGCATTTT,CASSEAPGQGHQPQHF
TRBD2,.,TRBV13,TRBJ2-5,TGTGCCAGCAGCCGTAAGACTAGCTATGAGACCCAGTACTTC,CASSRKTSYETQYF
.,.,TRBV9,TRBJ2-1,TGTGCCAGCAGCCCATCGGTAGCGGTAGGCAATGAGCAGTTCTTC,CASSPSVAVGNEQFF
TRBD1,.,TRBV7-2,TRBJ1-4,TGTGCCAGCAGAGGCGCCGGGACAGCCAATGAAAAACTGTTTTTT,CASRGAGTANEKLFF
.,once,TRBV9,TRBJ2-1,TGTGCCAGCAGCGCCTTTCTAGAATCCCCTAGGTGGGAGCAGTTCTTC,CASSAFLESPRWEQFF
.,.,TRBV10-1,TRBJ2-1,TGCGCCAGCAGTGATCGAGGGGGTGGCGATGAGCAGTTCTTC,CASSDRGGGDEQFF
.,.,TRBV6-4,TRBJ1-3,TGTGCCAGCAGGGCCGAGAGCTCTGGAAACACCATATATTTT,CASRAESSGNTIYF
TRBD2,.,TRBV7-9,TRBJ2-7,TGTGCCAGCAGCCCCGGGGGGTTCTACGAGCAGTACTTC,CASSPGGFYEQYF
TRBD1,.,TRBV9,TRBJ2-4,TGTGCCAGCAGCACCGGGACAGGGGGTCAAAACATTCAGTACTTC,CASSTGTGGQNIQYF
TRBD1,.,TRBV7-9,TRBJ2-3,TGTGCCAGCAGCCTTCCTAAGACAGGGGGCATGACAGATACGCAGTATTTT,CASSLPKTGGMTDTQYF
.,.,TRBV18,TRBJ2-5,TGTGCCAGCTCACCACTGCGAGAGACCCAGTACTTC,CASSPLRETQYF
TRBD2,.,TRBV19,TRBJ2-1,TGTGCCAGTAGTAACCGACTGGGTAGCGGGAGGGCCTTTAACTCCTACAATGAGCAGTTCTTC,CASSNRLGSGRAFNSYNEQFF